The next 15 T cell receptor beta chains were all read from a single sample in a study of blood T cell repertoires in COVID-19. Sequencing was performed with immunoSEQ multiplex PCR; in TCRdb, only in-frame clones are kept and a portion is missing. The data contain approximately 300,000 clones, 86% of them singletons. The sequencing input was PBMCs or T cells enriched from blood (not recorded which). The receptor set was obtained from a woman under 30 who had recovered from COVID-19.

V usage is TRBV13 and J usage is TRBJ2-3, with 8 bases aligning to TRBD2. The CDR3 has 15 amino acids. From germline, CDR1 is PRHDT and CDR2 FYEKMQ (reference sequence). V was pared by 1 base and J by 4 bases, with 4 bases of the junction left unmatched. The CDR3 loop reads CASSLALAGSDTQYF. Written as DNA, the CDR3 is TGTGCCAGCAGCTTAGCCCTAGCGGGCTCAGATACGCAGTATTTT. Together with reference TRBV13 and TRBJ2-3, the CDR3 gives the full variable domain: AAGVIQSPRHLIKEKRETATLKCYPIPRHDTVYWYQQGPGQDPQFLISFYEKMQSDKGSIPDRFSAQQFSDYHSELNMSSLELGDSALYFCASSLALAGSDTQYFGPGTRLTVL.

This chain joins TRBV27 and TRBJ2-2, with TRBD1 matching over 10 bases. From germline, CDR1 is MNHEY and CDR2 SMNVEV (reference sequence). This CDR3 region has 14 residues. The ends lost 7 bases at V and 5 bases at J; junction bases unmatched: 4. CDR3 DNA: TGTGCCAGCAAGACAGGGGGCCGGACCGGGGAGCTGTTTTTT. It encodes CASKTGGRTGELFF.

The chain has TRBV19 and TRBJ1-2, with D hard to call. The CDR3 loop spans 12 amino acids. Germline-derived CDR1 and CDR2 are LNHDA and SQIVND (reference sequence). With 4 bases removed from V and 10 bases from J, the gap between germline ends came to 13 bases. The CDR3 loop is CASSNPLGVYTF. In DNA, the CDR3 is TGTGCCAGTAGTAACCCCCTGGGAGTCTACACCTTC.

The J gene is TRBJ1-1, the V gene TRBV28; no clear D gene. Germline CDR1 reads MDHEN; CDR2 reads SYDVKM. This CDR3 has 13 residues. Trimming cost V 6 bases and J 5 bases, with 13 bases left between them. CDR3 in amino acids: CASRGQVGTEAFF. The CDR3 DNA follows: TGTGCCAGCAGAGGTCAGGTAGGAACTGAAGCTTTCTTT.

This clone was seen once. The chain joins TRBV11-2 to TRBJ2-2; weak D call: TRBD2 (6 bases). The CDR3 runs to 12 residues. Germline V gene data show CDR1 as SGHAT and CDR2 as FQNNGV. V was pared by 5 bases and J by 10 bases, with 11 bases between. The CDR3 sequence is CASSRWEEELFF. As DNA, the CDR3 is TGTGCCAGCAGCAGATGGGAGGAGGAGCTGTTTTTT.

The chain recombines TRBV5-1 with TRBJ2-3, with D perhaps matching TRBD1 (5 bases). The CDR3 has 15 amino acids. Per the germline V gene, CDR1 is SGHRS and CDR2 is YFSETQ. V was cut by 5 bases and J by 0 bases, with 13 bases left in between. The CDR3 DNA sequence: TGCGCCAGCAGGCCTCAGGGTCTTAGCACAGATACGCAGTATTTT. Translated, it gives CASRPQGLSTDTQYF.

The V call is TRBV28, the J call TRBJ1-2; possibly TRBD1 for D (6 bases). Germline V lookup: CDR1 MDHEN, CDR2 SYDVKM. V was cut by 2 bases and J by 0 bases, with 7 bases left in between. The CDR3 extends over 14 amino acids. The CDR3 region is CASSLEGANYGYTF. CDR3 nucleotide sequence: TGTGCCAGCAGTTTAGAGGGGGCTAACTATGGCTACACCTTC.

V is TRBV19 and J is TRBJ1-1; 9 nucleotides line up with TRBD1. This CDR3 has 14 residues. Trimming cost V 5 bases and J 7 bases; bases outside gene matches: 8. Germline assignment: CDR1 LNHDA and CDR2 SQIVND (reference sequence). DNA for the CDR3: TGTGCCAGTAGTTTCCGGGACAGGGATGGTGAAGCTTTCTTT. It is translated as CASSFRDRDGEAFF.

This chain links TRBV11-1 with TRBJ2-2; 11 bases match TRBD1. The length of the CDR3 is 14 residues. V lost 5 bases and J lost 6; bases outside the gene matches: 2. Germline values: CDR1 SGHAT, CDR2 FQDESV (reference sequence). This CDR3 reads CASSRTGGPGELFF. DNA of the CDR3: TGTGCCAGCAGCCGGACAGGGGGCCCCGGGGAGCTGTTTTTT.

V usage is TRBV28 and J usage is TRBJ1-6; 9 nucleotides agree with TRBD1. V shed 6 bases, J shed 6 bases, and the junction held 0 bases outside the gene matches. CDR1 is MDHEN, CDR2 SYDVKM, per germline. CDR3 size: 13 residues. CDR3 coding DNA: TGTGCCAGCAGGGACAGGGGTAATTCACCCCTCCACTTT. Translating gives CASRDRGNSPLHF.

The J gene is TRBJ2-1, the V gene TRBV5-6; 12 bases are a match to TRBD2. Germline loops: CDR1 SGHDT, CDR2 YYEEEE. After removal of 5 bases from V and 0 bases from J, the junction contained 9 bases not matched to a gene. The CDR3 is made up of 18 amino acids. The CDR3 is CASSYRTSGIYSYNEQFF. DNA of the CDR3: TGTGCCAGCAGTTACCGGACTAGCGGGATATACTCCTACAATGAGCAGTTCTTC.

The rearrangement uses TRBV5-1 and TRBJ1-3; 7 nucleotides agree with TRBD1. CDR3 length: 16 residues. The V segment lost 4 bases and the J segment 0 bases; nucleotides outside the gene matches: 7. Germline V gives CDR1 SGHRS, CDR2 YFSETQ. The CDR3 coding sequence is TGCGCCAGCAGCAAGGGACAGCCAAGCTCTGGAAACACCATATATTTT. Protein sequence: CASSKGQPSSGNTIYF.

This clone was recorded once. This sequence joins TRBV18 and TRBJ1-5; 7 bases fit TRBD1. V lost 4 bases and J lost 7; bases outside the gene matches: 10. The CDR3 contains 15 residues. Germline V gene lookup returns CDR1 KGHSH and CDR2 LQKENI. CDR3 in DNA: TGTGCCAGCTCACTAACACAGGGGACACAGCAGCCCCAGCATTTT. Residues: CASSLTQGTQQPQHF.

The chain links TRBV4-1 to TRBJ1-1; 12 bases map to TRBD1. This CDR3 contains 16 residues. Trimming removed 4 bases from V and 4 bases from J; junction bases left unmatched: 7. From germline, CDR1 is MGHRA and CDR2 YSYEKL. The CDR3, as DNA: TGCGCCAGCAGCCTAGGGACAGGGGGCGCGGGCACTGAAGCTTTCTTT. This codes for CASSLGTGGAGTEAFF.

The V call is TRBV28, the J call TRBJ1-1; perhaps TRBD1 as D (6 bases). CDR1 is MDHEN and CDR2 is SYDVKM in the germline V gene. This CDR3 is 13 amino acids long. With 10 bases removed from V and 3 bases from J, the gap between germline ends came to 15 bases. CDR3 coding DNA: TGTGCCACCCATGGGGGCCGGGACACTGAAGCTTTCTTT. It codes for CATHGGRDTEAFF.